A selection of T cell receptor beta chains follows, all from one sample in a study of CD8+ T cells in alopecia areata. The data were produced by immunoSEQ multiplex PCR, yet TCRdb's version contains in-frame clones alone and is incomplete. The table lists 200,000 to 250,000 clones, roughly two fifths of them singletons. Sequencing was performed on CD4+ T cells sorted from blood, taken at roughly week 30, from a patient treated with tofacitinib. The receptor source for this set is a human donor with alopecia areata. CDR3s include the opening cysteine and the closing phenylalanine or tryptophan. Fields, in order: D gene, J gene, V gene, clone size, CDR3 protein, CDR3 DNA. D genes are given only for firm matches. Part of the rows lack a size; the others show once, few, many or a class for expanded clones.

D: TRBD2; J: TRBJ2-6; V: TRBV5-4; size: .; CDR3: CASSSGGASGANVLTF; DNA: TGTGCCAGCAGCTCCGGGGGGGCCTCTGGGGCCAACGTCCTGACTTTC
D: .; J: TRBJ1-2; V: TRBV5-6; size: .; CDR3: CASSLRGKPGYTF; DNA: TGTGCCAGCAGCTTGAGGGGTAAGCCTGGCTACACCTTC
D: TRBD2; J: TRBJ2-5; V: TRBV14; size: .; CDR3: CASSPIAGGGAQYF; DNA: TGTGCCAGCAGCCCTATCGCGGGAGGGGGTGCCCAGTACTTC
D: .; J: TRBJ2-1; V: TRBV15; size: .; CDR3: CATTGYAYNEQFF; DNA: TGTGCCACCACGGGGTACGCCTACAATGAGCAGTTCTTC
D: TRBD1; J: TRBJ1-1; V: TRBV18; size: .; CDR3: CASSPMAGGHTEAFF; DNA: TGTGCCAGCTCACCAATGGCAGGGGGTCACACTGAAGCTTTCTTT
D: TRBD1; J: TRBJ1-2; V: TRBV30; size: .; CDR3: CAWSVPGQGNYGYTF; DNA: TGTGCCTGGAGTGTACCGGGACAGGGTAACTATGGCTACACCTTC
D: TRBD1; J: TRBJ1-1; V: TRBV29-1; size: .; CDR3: CSTWTGANTEAFF; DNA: TGCAGCACATGGACAGGGGCGAACACTGAAGCTTTCTTT
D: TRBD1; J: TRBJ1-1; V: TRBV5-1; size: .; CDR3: CASSYRGDGTEAFF; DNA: TGCGCCAGCAGCTACAGGGGTGACGGCACTGAAGCTTTCTTT
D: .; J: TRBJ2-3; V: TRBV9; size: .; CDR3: CASSVPGADTQYF; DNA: TGTGCCAGCAGCGTCCCGGGGGCGGATACGCAGTATTTT
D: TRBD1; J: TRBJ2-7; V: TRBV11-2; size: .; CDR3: CASSLVGSGGRNEQYF; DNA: TGTGCCAGCAGCTTAGTGGGGTCAGGGGGTCGGAACGAGCAGTACTTC
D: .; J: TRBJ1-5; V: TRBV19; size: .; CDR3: CASSIEAVDQPQHF; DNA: TGTGCCAGTAGTATTGAGGCTGTAGATCAGCCCCAGCATTTT
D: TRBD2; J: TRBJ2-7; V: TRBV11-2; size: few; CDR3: CASSSLAGGGEQYF; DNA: TGTGCCAGCAGCTCCCTAGCGGGAGGGGGTGAGCAGTACTTC